This is a list of T cell receptor beta chains from one sample in a study of T cells after yellow fever vaccination. TCRdb processed the 5' RACE reads anew with MiXCR; each CDR3 protein has one entry. In the table there are about 50,000 distinct CDR3 sequences, 5.5% to 6% of which are singletons. The sequences come from PBMCs, either bulk or a sorted T-cell subset (CD4+, CD8+, memory, or dextramer-sorted; not recorded which), collected on the day of the yellow fever booster vaccination. The receptor set was obtained from a man younger than 35 who received the YFV17D yellow fever vaccine. The CDR3 runs from the conserved cysteine through the conserved F or W. D genes are given only for firm matches. A clone size is listed for some rows: how often the clone was seen (once, few, many), or a class if it is expanded.

j_call	cdr3_length	clone_size	d_call	v_call	cdr3_nt	cdr3_aa
TRBJ2-3	12	many	-	TRBV28	TGTGCCAGCAGTAGCCCCACAGATACGCAGTATTTT	CASSSPTDTQYF
TRBJ2-5	20	-	TRBD2	TRBV7-9	TGTGCCAGCAGCTTAGTCGGATCCGGAGGGGTGGGCAGCGGGAAAGAGACCCAGTACTTC	CASSLVGSGGVGSGKETQYF
TRBJ2-1	15	many	TRBD1	TRBV4-3	TGCGCCAGCAGCCCGACAGGGGAACTTTACAATGAGCAGTTCTTC	CASSPTGELYNEQFF
TRBJ2-7	14	many	-	TRBV25-1	TGTGCCAGCAGTGTACGGACACCGGTCTGGGAGCAGTACTTC	CASSVRTPVWEQYF
TRBJ2-3	13	many	-	TRBV7-2	TGTGCCAGCAGCCGTCGGACACAAGATACGCAGTATTTT	CASSRRTQDTQYF
TRBJ2-6	18	few	TRBD1	TRBV25-1	TGTGCCAGCAGTGAAAGCAGGACAGGGATTTCTGGGGCCAACGTCCTGACTTTC	CASSESRTGISGANVLTF
TRBJ2-7	15	many	-	TRBV4-3	TGCGCCAGCAGCCAAGACCAGCAGGGTGTCCACGAGCAGTACTTC	CASSQDQQGVHEQYF
TRBJ2-3	16	-	TRBD2	TRBV4-1	TGCGCCAGCAGCCAAGGACTAGCGGGGGGGGGAGATACGCAGTATTTT	CASSQGLAGGGDTQYF
TRBJ2-5	16	-	TRBD2	TRBV6-5	TGTGCCAGCATGCCCCAGGTGGGGGCCATCGGGGGGGGCCAGTACTTC	CASMPQVGAIGGGQYF
TRBJ2-2	13	many	-	TRBV11-2	TGTGCCAGCAGCCCCTGGGGCACCGGGGAGCTGTTTTTT	CASSPWGTGELFF
TRBJ2-2	17	few	TRBD1	TRBV11-1	TGTGCCAGCAGCATATCGCCGGGACAGGGATACACCGGGGAGCTGTTTTTT	CASSISPGQGYTGELFF
TRBJ2-2	14	many	TRBD1	TRBV6-2/TRBV6-3	TGTGCCACCACACAGGGGGCGACCACCGGGGAGCTGTTTTTT	CATTQGATTGELFF
TRBJ2-7	11	-	TRBD1	TRBV29-1	TGCAGCGTGGGGACAGACCACGAGCAGTACTTC	CSVGTDHEQYF
TRBJ1-2	15	few	TRBD1	TRBV19	TGTGCCAGTGAACTCGGACAGGGCGTAGTCTATGGCTACACCTTC	CASELGQGVVYGYTF
TRBJ2-3	17	-	-	TRBV7-8	TGTGCCAGCACCATCGGAGCCTTCCGGCGGGCCCAAGCTACGCAGTATTTT	CASTIGAFRRAQATQYF
TRBJ1-6	12	many	-	TRBV5-5	TGTGCCAGCAGCTTGGAGGGTTCACCCCTCCACTTT	CASSLEGSPLHF
TRBJ1-2	13	many	-	TRBV4-1	TGCGCCAGCAGCCAAGTTATGGAGAATGGCTACACCTTC	CASSQVMENGYTF
TRBJ2-7	15	many	TRBD2	TRBV5-1	TGCGCCAGCAGCTTGTCTAGCGGGGATTCCTACGAGCAGTACTTC	CASSLSSGDSYEQYF